One and the same sample provided the 28 T cell receptor beta chains below, sequenced in a study of shared clonotypes between healthy human individuals. TCRdb's copy holds only in-frame clones and misses some; the assay was immunoSEQ multiplex PCR. The table shows fewer than 3 million clones, with around 92% occurring only once. Material for sequencing was naive CD4+ T cells from PBMCs. Subset in this sample: CD45RA+ positively selected. The receptors stem from a man younger than 35 in good health. Some clones in this sample may be carry-over from other donors' samples.

The V and J genes are TRBV5-6 and TRBJ2-7; either TRBD1 or TRBD2 may supply D (5 bases each). The CDR3 loop spans 16 amino acids. Looked up from germline, CDR1 is SGHDT and CDR2 is YYEEEE. V was trimmed by 1 base and J by 0 bases, leaving 14 bases between them. CDR3 in DNA: TGTGCCAGCAGCTTGTGGGGACCCCTCAACTCCTACGAGCAGTACTTC. Translation gives CASSLWGPLNSYEQYF.

The chain recombines TRBV6-1 with TRBJ1-1, with TRBD1 as a possible D gene (6 bases). The V gene lost 1 base and the J gene lost 4 bases, with 10 bases spanning the gap. This CDR3 spans 14 amino acids. Germline V gene lookup returns CDR1 MNHNS and CDR2 SASEGT. CDR3 amino acids: CASSEVTGSTEAFF. CDR3 sequence (DNA): TGTGCCAGCAGTGAAGTTACAGGGTCCACTGAAGCTTTCTTT.

This chain links TRBV10-3 with TRBJ2-1, with D perhaps matching TRBD1 (6 bases). CDR1 ENHRY and CDR2 SYGVKD come from the germline V gene. V shed 3 bases and J shed 1 base, with 7 bases lying between them. The CDR3 totals 14 residues. The chain's CDR3 is CAISETGSYNEQFF. The CDR3 coding sequence is TGTGCCATCAGTGAAACAGGGTCCTACAATGAGCAGTTCTTC.

J is TRBJ2-5 and V is TRBV5-1; D unresolved. CDR1 and CDR2 from the germline V gene are SGHRS and YFSETQ. Trimming took 0 bases from V and 4 from J, leaving 13 bases between them. CDR3 length: 15 amino acids. The CDR3 bases are TGCGCCAGCAGCTTGGAAAACACGAGGTCAGAGACCCAGTACTTC. Amino acids: CASSLENTRSETQYF.

The gene calls are TRBV30 and TRBJ1-2; tentative D call: TRBD1 (5 bases). Trimming left V 3 bases short and J 4 bases short, with 15 bases between. From germline, CDR1 is GTSNPN and CDR2 SVGIG (reference sequence). This CDR3 is built from 14 residues. The chain's CDR3 is CAWRKGASRYGYTF. The DNA for the CDR3 is TGTGCCTGGAGAAAAGGGGCCTCTCGCTATGGCTACACCTTC.

Points on this clone: Other DNA sequences in the sample encode the same CDR3. The chain recombines TRBV27 with TRBJ2-7; 9 bases are a match to TRBD1. Losses at the gene ends were 4 bases for V and 3 bases for J; bases not matched to a gene: 7. The germline gives CDR1 MNHEY, CDR2 SMNVEV (reference sequence). The length of the CDR3 is 15 residues. In nucleotides, the CDR3 is TGTGCCAGCAGTTCCCCCGGGACAGGGTTCTACGAGCAGTACTTC. Translating it yields CASSSPGTGFYEQYF.

The gene calls are TRBV5-1 and TRBJ2-5; 10 bases fit TRBD2. Germline V CDR1 and CDR2: SGHRS, YFSETQ. The CDR3 is made up of 15 amino acids. Losses at the gene ends were 5 bases for V and 4 bases for J; bases not matched to a gene: 8. The CDR3 sequence: CASRSSGSRAETQYF. The CDR3 nucleotides are TGCGCCAGCAGGTCTAGCGGGAGTCGGGCAGAGACCCAGTACTTC.

This clone has a single count. The V and J genes are TRBV5-1 and TRBJ2-7, with TRBD2 as a possible D gene (5 bases). Looked up from germline, CDR1 is SGHRS and CDR2 is YFSETQ. V gave up 0 bases and J gave up 6 bases, with 16 bases separating them. The CDR3 runs 15 residues. CDR3 region: CASSLDWQRRGEQYF. In DNA, the CDR3 is TGCGCCAGCAGCTTGGATTGGCAGCGCCGGGGCGAGCAGTACTTC.

The rearrangement uses TRBV6-1 and TRBJ2-7; no reliable D call. The CDR3 has 14 amino acids. Germline V gene data show CDR1 as MNHNS and CDR2 as SASEGT. V lost 8 bases, J lost 2 bases, and 16 bases lay in between. CDR3 protein: CASGTIYRPYEQYF. The CDR3 DNA reads TGTGCCAGCGGAACTATCTATCGTCCCTACGAGCAGTACTTC.

This CDR3 reads CSVKGQGLNQPQHF. The CDR3 DNA reads TGCAGCGTTAAGGGACAGGGGTTAAATCAGCCCCAGCATTTT. The chain couples TRBV29-1 to TRBJ1-5, with 10 bases fitting TRBD1. This CDR3 spans 14 amino acids. Germline assignment: CDR1 SQVTM and CDR2 ANQGSEA. V lost 5 bases to trimming and J lost 4 bases; unmatched junction nucleotides: 5.

The V gene is TRBV5-1, the J gene TRBJ2-5, with D tentatively TRBD1 or TRBD2 (7 bases each). Germline CDR1 is SGHRS and CDR2 is YFSETQ. V was trimmed by 9 bases and J by 5 bases, leaving 23 bases between them. The CDR3 runs 15 residues. CDR3 bases: TGCGCCACCCGTAGGGAGGGGGCGTCTCAGGAGACCCAGTACTTC. Translated, it gives CATRREGASQETQYF.

This chain joins TRBV28 and TRBJ1-2, with D perhaps matching TRBD1 (5 bases). CDR1 and CDR2 (germline): MDHEN, SYDVKM. V lost 5 bases and J 2 bases, leaving 12 bases between the germline ends. There are 14 residues in the CDR3. CDR3 loop: CASSRGTGNYGYTF. CDR3 nucleotides: TGTGCCAGCAGTCGAGGGACGGGAAACTATGGCTACACCTTC.

In this sample, this clone turned up a few times. The V call is TRBV5-1, the J call TRBJ1-1; no reliable D call. The CDR3 consists of 14 residues. The V gene lost 0 bases and the J gene lost 4 bases, with 10 bases spanning the gap. Germline CDR1 SGHRS, CDR2 YFSETQ. The CDR3, as DNA: TGCGCCAGCAGCTTGGATAGCCCCACCACTGAAGCTTTCTTT. Translated: CASSLDSPTTEAFF.

The V and J genes are TRBV28 and TRBJ2-7; 7 bases are shared with TRBD1. This CDR3 has 14 amino acids. Germline V lookup: CDR1 MDHEN, CDR2 SYDVKM. With V trimmed by 5 bases and J by 4 bases, 8 bases remained unmatched. CDR3 sequence: CASSEAGGVYEQYF. The CDR3 DNA follows: TGTGCCAGCAGTGAGGCAGGGGGAGTTTACGAGCAGTACTTC.

This clone was seen once. For the CDR3, the DNA is TGTGCCAGCAGCTTGGCGACAGGGTCAGGGGCCTACAATGAGCAGTTCTTC. Its translation: CASSLATGSGAYNEQFF. This chain joins TRBV7-8 and TRBJ2-1, with 7 bases that match TRBD1. V shed 3 bases, J shed 2 bases, and the junction held 10 bases outside the gene matches. This CDR3 has 17 residues. Germline loops: CDR1 SGHVS, CDR2 FQNEAQ.

This chain joins TRBV6-5 and TRBJ1-2; 7 positions match TRBD1. The CDR3 sequence is 14 residues long. Germline CDR1 reads MNHEY; CDR2 reads SVGAGI. With V trimmed by 2 bases and J by 3 bases, 3 bases remained unmatched. For the CDR3, the DNA is TGTGCCAGCAGTTACCGGGACAGTGACTATGGCTACACCTTC. Protein product: CASSYRDSDYGYTF.

The V and J genes are TRBV2 and TRBJ2-7, with TRBD1 matching over 8 bases. This CDR3 has 16 amino acids. V gave up 3 bases and J gave up 1 base; unmatched junction bases: 8. Germline CDR1 is SNHLY and CDR2 is FYNNEI. The CDR3 reads CASSDRGLRRSYEQYF. The CDR3 coding sequence is TGTGCCAGCAGTGACAGGGGGCTTCGGAGGTCCTACGAGCAGTACTTC.

This clone was found a few times. This chain joins TRBV28 and TRBJ1-1; TRBD1 might be the D (6 bases). V lost 5 bases and J 4 bases, leaving 11 bases between the germline ends. CDR1 is MDHEN and CDR2 is SYDVKM in the germline V gene. This CDR3 spans 13 amino acids. CDR3: CASSLRDITEAFF. The DNA for the CDR3 is TGTGCCAGCAGTCTCAGGGACATCACTGAAGCTTTCTTT.

This clone has a single count. The V and J genes are TRBV7-6 and TRBJ2-1, with TRBD2 matching 12 bases. V was clipped by 4 bases and J by 4 bases; unmatched bases: 8. The CDR3 totals 17 residues. The germline V gene encodes CDR1 SGHVS and CDR2 FNYEAQ. The CDR3 DNA is TGTGCCAGCAGCTCCAAGACTAGCGGGAGCTATTACAATGAGCAGTTCTTC. It yields the protein CASSSKTSGSYYNEQFF.

The rearrangement joins TRBV5-1 to TRBJ1-4; D is undetermined. In germline, CDR1 is SGHRS, CDR2 YFSETQ. The CDR3 has 17 residues. V dropped 0 bases and J dropped 0 bases, with 12 bases sitting between them. CDR3 protein: CASSLALSEATNEKLFF. CDR3 DNA sequence: TGCGCCAGCAGCTTGGCCTTGTCGGAGGCAACTAATGAAAAACTGTTTTTT.

This clone was observed a few times. Other DNA sequences within the sample encode an identical CDR3. This sequence joins TRBV30 and TRBJ1-5; D gene unclear. From germline, CDR1 is GTSNPN and CDR2 SVGIG (reference sequence). The CDR3 length is 14 residues. Trimming took 0 bases from V and 2 from J, leaving 8 bases between them. Written as DNA, the CDR3 is TGTGCCTGGAGTGTATCCGGGGGCAATCAGCCCCAGCATTTT. Translating gives CAWSVSGGNQPQHF.

V is TRBV6-5 and J is TRBJ2-7; TRBD1 aligns across 7 bases. The V and J ends lost 7 bases and 6 bases, in that order; junction bases with no gene match: 12. The CDR3 consists of 14 residues. Germline assignment: CDR1 MNHEY and CDR2 SVGAGI. The CDR3 DNA follows: TGTGCCAGCAACCTTAACCGGGCAGGGGGCGAGCAGTACTTC. Translated, it gives CASNLNRAGGEQYF.

The V and J genes are TRBV9 and TRBJ2-7, with a tentative D call TRBD1 (5 bases). Germline CDR1 and CDR2: SGDLS and YYNGEE. The germline V and J ends were trimmed by 0 bases and 4 bases, with 17 bases remaining between them. This CDR3 has 16 residues. CDR3 in amino acids: CASSVGWAGKTYEQYF. CDR3 nucleotides: TGTGCCAGCAGCGTAGGATGGGCAGGGAAAACGTACGAGCAGTACTTC.

V gene TRBV6-4 combines with J gene TRBJ1-2, with a possible D match to TRBD1 (6 bases). V lost 6 bases and J 0 bases, leaving 14 bases between the germline ends. This CDR3 is 15 amino acids long. Germline V gives CDR1 MRHNA, CDR2 SNTAGT. CDR3 sequence: CASRRDRTPNYGYTF. CDR3 DNA: TGTGCCAGCAGGAGAGACAGGACTCCTAACTATGGCTACACCTTC.

V and J are TRBV6-1 and TRBJ2-1; weak D call: TRBD2 (6 bases). V lost 2 bases, J lost 4 bases, and 9 bases lay in between. The CDR3 sequence is 14 residues long. The germline gives CDR1 MNHNS, CDR2 SASEGT. CDR3 region: CASSEMAGYNEQFF. CDR3 sequence (DNA): TGTGCCAGCAGTGAAATGGCGGGGTACAATGAGCAGTTCTTC.

This chain connects TRBV7-3 to TRBJ1-3; D gene uncertain. In germline, CDR1 is SGHTA, CDR2 FQGTGA. CDR3 length: 17 residues. V was shortened by 5 bases and J by 0 bases, with 17 bases between the two germline ends. CDR3 in DNA: TGTGCCAGCAGCCCCCTGGGCAGCGTTGGCTCTGGAAACACCATATATTTT. Translation gives CASSPLGSVGSGNTIYF.

The J gene is TRBJ2-5, the V gene TRBV7-9; tentatively, D is TRBD1 (6 bases). V lost 5 bases to trimming and J lost 1 base, with 11 bases between them. CDR1 SEHNR and CDR2 FQNEAQ come from the germline V gene (reference sequence). The CDR3 runs to 14 residues. The CDR3 loop is CASSLRDTQETQYF. Here the CDR3 DNA reads TGTGCCAGCAGCCTCCGGGACACCCAAGAGACCCAGTACTTC. Drawing the rest from reference TRBV7-9 and TRBJ2-5, the complete variable domain is DTGVSQNPRHKITKRGQNVTFRCDPISEHNRLYWYRQTLGQGPEFLTYFQNEAQLEKSRLLSDRFSAERPKGSFSTLEIQRTEQGDSAMYLCASSLRDTQETQYFGPGTRLLVL.

This clone was seen more than once but under ten times. The chain joins TRBV28 to TRBJ2-3, with D possibly matching TRBD2 (5 bases). Germline CDR1 reads MDHEN; CDR2 reads SYDVKM. The germline V and J ends were trimmed by 5 bases and 3 bases, with 9 bases remaining between them. This CDR3 has 13 amino acids. As DNA, the CDR3 is TGTGCCAGCAGTACAGCGGAAACAGATACGCAGTATTTT. This sequence encodes CASSTAETDTQYF.